Sequencing of this TCR beta chain was carried out in a study of monozygotic twins with inflammatory bowel disease. To note about this clonotype: What it binds is not known.

Overall study results and limits: The analysis did not separate different T cell subtypes. TCRbeta inverse Simpson diversity was decreased in IBD patients versus healthy co-twins. The analysis yielded no support for one strong signal or clonotype associated with IBD.

UMIs that included a 6-nucleotide sample barcode were added by template switching, which took place during cDNA synthesis. TCRdb reprocessed the 5' RACE reads and reports one entry per CDR3 protein, with no DNA. In all, the sample yields 93,000 or so distinct CDR3 sequences. The sequencing sample was made of blood. This sequence was found in a human donor with ulcerative colitis or Crohn's disease, or a healthy co-twin of an affected twin (not recorded which).

The CDR3 is CSAADHTGELFF. The rearrangement uses TRBV20-1 and TRBJ2-2. Germline values: CDR1 DFQATT, CDR2 SNEGSKA (reference sequence). The CDR3 is made up of 12 amino acids.